The 2 T cell receptor beta chains below come from one sample, sequenced in a study of Ad26.COV2.S vaccination and SARS-CoV-2 variants. Regarding treatment: about 20 received Ad26.COV2.S at low or high dose, single or two shots; about 5 received placebo; per-sample allocation not given. Samples were taken on day 63 after the first vaccine or placebo injection. Produced via immunoSEQ multiplex PCR; TCRdb's table is partial and in-frame only. The sample carries about 480,000 clones, around nine tenths recorded once. Sequenced material: peripheral blood, taken in a trial of Ad26.COV2.S vaccine versus placebo. These receptor sequences come from a person between 18 and 60 years old who received the Ad26.COV2.S COVID-19 vaccine or a placebo.

Comment on this clone: Other DNA sequences in this sample translate to the same CDR3. The CDR3 loop is CASSASGGTDTQYF. The DNA of the CDR3 is TGTGCCAGTAGTGCAAGCGGGGGTACAGATACGCAGTATTTT. This chain connects TRBV19 to TRBJ2-3, with 8 positions matching TRBD2. J was trimmed by 3 bases and V by 5 bases; bases with no gene match: 4. This CDR3 has 14 amino acids. Germline-derived CDR1 and CDR2 are LNHDA and SQIVND (reference sequence).

The chain has TRBV5-1 and TRBJ2-3, with 10 bases aligning to TRBD2. The CDR3 loop spans 15 amino acids. CDR1 and CDR2 (germline): SGHRS, YFSETQ. V shed 6 bases, J shed 2 bases, and the junction held 6 bases outside the gene matches. CDR3 nucleotides: TGCGCCAGCACCCTACTAGCGGGAATCACAGATACGCAGTATTTT. Residues: CASTLLAGITDTQYF.